One sample yielded the 16 T cell receptor beta chains listed below, sequenced in a study of blood T cells in healthy people across ages. It was with a sample-barcoded 5' primer and a J-beta primer mix that a second PCR of about 6 to 11 cycles was run. In TCRdb, the 5' RACE reads were re-called with MiXCR into one record per CDR3 protein. The sample has over 1.5 million distinct CDR3 sequences; just under 50% are singletons. The sample comprised blood. The receptors originated from a middle-aged woman in good health.

This clonotype has a handful of counts. The gene calls are TRBV20-1 and TRBJ2-3; D call uncertain. The V gene's germline CDR1 is DFQATT and CDR2 SNEGSKA (reference sequence). The V and J ends lost 3 bases and 2 bases respectively, with 9 bases between them. The CDR3 sequence is 13 residues long. The CDR3 spells CSARTYLTDTQYF. In nucleotides, the CDR3 is TGCAGTGCTAGGACGTACCTCACAGATACGCAGTATTTT.

V usage is TRBV20-1 and J usage is TRBJ2-1, with TRBD1 matching 7 bases. Trimming at V came to 0 bases and at J to 5 bases, leaving 7 bases not matched to a gene. CDR1 is DFQATT and CDR2 is SNEGSKA in the germline V gene (reference sequence). This CDR3 spans 15 amino acids. CDR3 DNA sequence: TGCAGTGCTAGAGAAGCACGGGACAGAGACAATGAGCAGTTCTTC. Translated: CSAREARDRDNEQFF.

This clonotype came up a few times. As DNA, the CDR3 is TGTGCCAGCAGCTTTATGAAACAGGAACCCTACGAGCAGTACTTC. Translation gives CASSFMKQEPYEQYF. The V call is TRBV11-2, the J call TRBJ2-7, with D possibly TRBD1 on 5 matching bases. V gave up 3 bases and J gave up 2 bases, with 14 bases separating them. Germline CDR1 is SGHAT and CDR2 is FQNNGV. The CDR3 has 15 residues.

The genes are TRBV20-1 and TRBJ1-2, with 7 positions matching TRBD1. The germline CDR1 and CDR2 sequences are DFQATT and SNEGSKA (reference sequence). The length of the CDR3 is 13 residues. This chain's CDR3 is CSIDRAGGYGYTF. The CDR3 coding sequence is TGCAGCATCGACAGGGCAGGGGGCTATGGCTACACCTTC.

CDR3 amino acids: CAGARGFSTDTQYF. The CDR3 DNA follows: TGTGCCGGCGCGAGGGGGTTTAGCACAGATACGCAGTATTTT. The chain combines TRBV7-9 with TRBJ2-3; a weak D match, TRBD1 (6 bases). Germline V gene lookup returns CDR1 SEHNR and CDR2 FQNEAQ (reference sequence). The CDR3 spans 14 residues. V dropped 11 bases and J dropped 0 bases, with 15 bases sitting between them.

This chain links TRBV6-6 with TRBJ2-7, with D perhaps TRBD1 or TRBD2 (5 bases each). Germline loops: CDR1 MNHNY, CDR2 SVGAGI (reference sequence). Trimming took 6 bases from V and 5 from J, leaving 11 bases between them. CDR3 length: 12 amino acids. The DNA of the CDR3 is TGTGCCAGCAGCCCCGGGGCCAACGAGCAGTACTTC. Residues: CASSPGANEQYF.

This clonotype was seen more than once but under ten times. This chain links TRBV20-1 with TRBJ1-2; D perhaps matches TRBD1 (6 bases). This CDR3 contains 13 residues. Germline V gene sequence: CDR1 DFQATT, CDR2 SNEGSKA (reference sequence). V lost 6 bases, J lost 1 base, and 12 bases lay in between. As DNA, the CDR3 is TGCAGTGCCCCGGGAGGGGGTAACTATGGCTACACCTTC. It specifies CSAPGGGNYGYTF.

The chain links TRBV4-3 to TRBJ2-2, with 10 bases lining up with TRBD2. V lost 4 bases, J lost 7 bases, and 6 bases stayed unmatched. Germline V gene lookup returns CDR1 LGHNA and CDR2 YSLEER. The CDR3 spans 15 residues. This CDR3 is CASSLLAGVIGELFF. CDR3 in DNA: TGCGCCAGCAGCCTGCTAGCGGGGGTTATCGGGGAGCTGTTTTTT.

This clonotype has just a few counts. The chain links TRBV6-6 to TRBJ1-2; no firm D call. Deletions cut 7 bases from V and 13 bases from J, with 19 bases between. CDR1 is MNHNY and CDR2 is SVGAGI in the germline V gene (reference sequence). This CDR3 contains 12 residues. DNA for the CDR3: TGTGCCAGCACCGACCACAGTCAGGTAGCCACCTTC. This encodes CASTDHSQVATF.

This clonotype was picked up a small number of times. This chain joins TRBV11-1 and TRBJ2-3; D possibly corresponds to TRBD1 (6 bases). Trimming took 5 bases from V and 2 from J, leaving 14 bases between them. Germline V CDR1 and CDR2: SGHAT, FQDESV (reference sequence). The CDR3 totals 15 residues. CDR3 bases: TGTGCCAGCAGCCCTGAGGGGGACAACACAGATACGCAGTATTTT. Its protein product is CASSPEGDNTDTQYF.

The chain has TRBV12-3 or TRBV12-4 and TRBJ1-5; D is undetermined. The CDR3 sequence is 16 residues long. V was pared by 8 bases and J by 2 bases, with 19 bases between. CDR3: CASCFGSARGNQPQHF. The CDR3 DNA follows: TGTGCCAGCTGCTTCGGTTCGGCGAGGGGCAATCAGCCCCAGCATTTT.

CDR3 residues: CASSQERLDYHNEQFF. The CDR3 bases are TGCGCCAGCAGCCAAGAAAGGCTAGATTACCACAATGAGCAGTTCTTC. The chain links TRBV4-1 to TRBJ2-1; D is unclear. With 0 bases removed from V and 5 bases from J, the gap between germline ends came to 14 bases. The CDR3 contains 16 residues. Germline CDR1 is MGHRA and CDR2 is YSYEKL.

This clonotype was found a few times. The genes are TRBV6-5 and TRBJ2-1; 14 nucleotides agree with TRBD2. The CDR3 is 17 amino acids. In germline, CDR1 is MNHEY, CDR2 SVGAGI. Trimming took 2 bases from V and 8 from J; bases not matched to a gene: 8. In DNA form, the CDR3 reads TGTGCCAGCAGTTACATCCTGACTAGCGGGGGGGCTTATGAGCAGTTCTTC. Its protein is CASSYILTSGGAYEQFF.

The chain employs TRBV6-6 and TRBJ1-5; maybe TRBD1 (6 bases). CDR1 and CDR2 from the germline V gene are MNHNY and SVGAGI (reference sequence). The CDR3 sequence is 16 residues long. Trimming took 8 bases from V and 4 from J, leaving 21 bases between them. For the CDR3, the DNA is TGTGCCAGCCCCCCCCACAACGGGACAAAGAATCAGCCCCAGCATTTT. Translation: CASPPHNGTKNQPQHF.

This clonotype was detected once. The rearrangement links TRBV6-2 or TRBV6-3 to TRBJ1-6; 7 nucleotides line up with TRBD1. The CDR3 runs to 13 residues. Germline V gene lookup returns CDR1 MNHEY and CDR2 SVGEGT. Trimming at V came to 8 bases and at J to 9 bases, leaving 7 bases not matched to a gene. The CDR3: CASVNRGASPLHF. The CDR3 bases are TGTGCCAGCGTCAACAGGGGTGCTTCACCCCTCCACTTT.

The rearrangement joins TRBV27 to TRBJ1-5; D is ambiguous. Germline assignment: CDR1 MNHEY and CDR2 SMNVEV (reference sequence). The germline V and J ends were trimmed by 3 bases and 7 bases, with 16 bases remaining between them. This CDR3 has 15 residues. CDR3 bases: TGTGCCAGCAGTTTCGCTTGGGCAGTGGGGCAGCCCCAGCATTTT. Protein product: CASSFAWAVGQPQHF.